These 10 T cell receptor beta chains were sequenced from one sample in a study of blood T cell repertoires in COVID-19. Sequenced by immunoSEQ multiplex PCR; TCRdb stores in-frame clones only, minus some. The table lists 350,000 to 450,000 clones, approximately 91% of them singletons. Sequences were obtained from PBMCs or T cells enriched from blood (not recorded which). The receptors were sampled from a woman in her forties who had been exposed to COVID-19.

The chain combines TRBV5-5 with TRBJ1-3; 7 positions agree with TRBD1. The CDR3 covers 14 residues. V gave up 4 bases and J gave up 3 bases; unmatched junction bases: 4. Germline V gives CDR1 SGHKS, CDR2 YYEKEE (reference sequence). CDR3 sequence reads: CASSATGIGNTIYF. CDR3 DNA: TGTGCCAGCAGCGCGACAGGGATTGGAAACACCATATATTTT.

The rearrangement links TRBV7-9 to TRBJ1-1; D is undetermined. CDR3 size: 14 residues. Per the germline V gene, CDR1 is SEHNR and CDR2 is FQNEAQ (reference sequence). V was shortened by 4 bases and J by 3 bases, with 12 bases between the two germline ends. The DNA for the CDR3 is TGTGCCAGCAGCTCCCCCAGCAGGTACACTGAAGCTTTCTTT. Encoded protein: CASSSPSRYTEAFF.

The chain carries TRBV5-6 and TRBJ2-7; 11 nucleotides line up with TRBD2. The CDR3 length is 14 residues. V gave up 4 bases and J gave up 2 bases; unmatched junction bases: 2. CDR1 is SGHDT, CDR2 YYEEEE, per germline. CDR3 sequence reads: CASSRLAGTYEQYF. The CDR3 DNA follows: TGTGCCAGCAGCCGACTAGCGGGAACCTACGAGCAGTACTTC.

This clone was recorded once. The V call is TRBV9, the J call TRBJ1-2; 10 nucleotides align to TRBD1. The CDR3 spans 17 residues. Per germline, CDR1 SGDLS and CDR2 YYNGEE. The V segment lost 0 bases and the J segment 7 bases; nucleotides outside the gene matches: 12. CDR3 amino acids: CASSVGGPGQGIRGYTF. The CDR3 nucleotides read TGTGCCAGCAGCGTAGGAGGACCGGGACAGGGGATCCGTGGCTACACCTTC. Supplemented by reference TRBV9 and TRBJ1-2, the full variable domain reads DSGVTQTPKHLITATGQRVTLRCSPRSGDLSVYWYQQSLDQGLQFLIQYYNGEERAKGNILERFSAQQFPDLHSELNLSSLELGDSALYFCASSVGGPGQGIRGYTFGSGTRLTVV.

The V call is TRBV9, the J call TRBJ1-4; 10 nucleotides align to TRBD1. This CDR3 has 15 amino acids. Germline values: CDR1 SGDLS, CDR2 YYNGEE. After removal of 3 bases from V and 8 bases from J, the junction contained 7 bases not matched to a gene. This CDR3 reads CASSAPGQGPEKLFF. CDR3 DNA sequence: TGTGCCAGCAGCGCCCCGGGACAGGGGCCCGAAAAACTGTTTTTT.

The V and J genes are TRBV29-1 and TRBJ2-7; tentative D call: TRBD1 (5 bases). Germline V gene sequence: CDR1 SQVTM, CDR2 ANQGSEA. CDR3 length: 13 residues. The V end lost 7 bases, the J end lost 6 bases, and 19 bases lay between the germline ends. The CDR3 spells CSGLQVPTAEQYF. CDR3 coding DNA: TGCAGCGGGTTACAGGTCCCCACTGCCGAGCAGTACTTC.

Worth noting for this clone: Other DNA sequences of this sample code for an identical CDR3. In DNA, the CDR3 is TGTGCCAGCAGTGGGACAGGCGGAACCTACGAGCAGTACTTC. Its translation is CASSGTGGTYEQYF. This sequence joins TRBV27 and TRBJ2-7; TRBD1 matches at 8 bases. The CDR3 spans 14 residues. Trimming cost V 5 bases and J 2 bases; bases outside gene matches: 5. CDR1 and CDR2 (germline): MNHEY, SMNVEV (reference sequence).

Here the CDR3 reads CASGSQGRVYGYTF. The DNA for the CDR3 is TGTGCCAGCGGTTCTCAAGGCAGGGTCTATGGCTACACCTTC. V and J are TRBV27 and TRBJ1-2, with a weak D call TRBD1 (5 bases). Trimming left V 8 bases short and J 4 bases short, with 17 bases between. This CDR3 is 14 amino acids long. Germline V gene lookup returns CDR1 MNHEY and CDR2 SMNVEV (reference sequence).

The CDR3 is CASSLAGGSRYEQYF. CDR3 nucleotide sequence: TGTGCCAGCAGTTTGGCCGGAGGGAGTCGCTACGAGCAGTACTTC. The rearrangement joins TRBV28 to TRBJ2-7, with D perhaps matching TRBD2 (6 bases). CDR3 length equals 15 residues. Germline CDR1 and CDR2: MDHEN and SYDVKM. V was clipped by 3 bases and J by 3 bases, with 15 bases between them.

The rearrangement joins TRBV18 to TRBJ1-4; 7 nucleotides align to TRBD1. Trimming cost V 4 bases and J 4 bases; bases outside gene matches: 6. Germline V gene sequence: CDR1 KGHSH, CDR2 LQKENI. CDR3 length: 15 amino acids. CDR3 in amino acids: CASSRRDSVNEKLFF. The CDR3 bases are TGTGCCAGCTCACGACGGGACAGCGTTAATGAAAAACTGTTTTTT.